These 3 T cell receptor beta chains originate from one sample sequenced in a study of beta chain features in type 1 diabetes. The whole isolated RNA underwent reverse transcription, so sequencing captured expressed TCRB transcripts. This table comes from immunoSEQ multiplex PCR, and its TCRdb copy is limited to in-frame clones, with some not included. The sample holds about 150,000 clones, roughly 10% seen once. Sequencing input: central memory CD4+ T cells from blood. The source of these receptors is a man between 18 and 35 years old in good health.

This clone showed up just a few times. The DNA for the CDR3 is TGTGCCATCAGTGTTGGGGCAGAAGAGACCCAGTACTTC. Translated: CAISVGAEETQYF. This chain uses TRBV10-3 with TRBJ2-5; possibly TRBD1 for D (5 bases). This CDR3 spans 13 amino acids. V shed 4 bases and J shed 3 bases, with 9 bases lying between them. Looked up from germline, CDR1 is ENHRY and CDR2 is SYGVKD.

This clone has only a few counts. The J gene is TRBJ2-1, the V gene TRBV28, with 7 positions matching TRBD1. The CDR3 has 14 residues. Trimming took 0 bases from V and 8 from J; bases not matched to a gene: 4. From germline, CDR1 is MDHEN and CDR2 SYDVKM. CDR3 region: CASSLWQTGDEQFF. In nucleotides, the CDR3 is TGTGCCAGCAGTTTATGGCAAACAGGGGATGAGCAGTTCTTC.

This clone was detected a few times. The chain is built from TRBV7-9 and TRBJ2-7, with D unresolved. Germline lookup yields CDR1 SEHNR and CDR2 FQNEAQ (reference sequence). The CDR3 loop spans 14 amino acids. Between the trimmed V and J ends, which lost 1 base and 3 bases, there was a span of 10 bases. CDR3 bases: TGTGCCAGCAGCTTAGGACAACTCCTCTACGAGCAGTACTTC. Translation: CASSLGQLLYEQYF.